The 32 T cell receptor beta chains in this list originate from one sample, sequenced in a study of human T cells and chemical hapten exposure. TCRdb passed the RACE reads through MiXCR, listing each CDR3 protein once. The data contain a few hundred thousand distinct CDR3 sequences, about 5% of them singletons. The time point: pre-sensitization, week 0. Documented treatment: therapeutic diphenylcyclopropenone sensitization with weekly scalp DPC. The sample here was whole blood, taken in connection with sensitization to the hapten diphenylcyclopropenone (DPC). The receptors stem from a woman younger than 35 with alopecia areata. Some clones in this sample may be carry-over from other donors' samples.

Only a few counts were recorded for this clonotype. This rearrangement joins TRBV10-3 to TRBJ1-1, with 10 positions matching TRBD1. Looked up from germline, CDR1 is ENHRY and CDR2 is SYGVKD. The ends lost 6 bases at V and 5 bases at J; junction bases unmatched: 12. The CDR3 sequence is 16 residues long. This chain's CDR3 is CAIRNTGTGALTEAFF. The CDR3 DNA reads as TGTGCCATCAGAAACACCGGGACAGGGGCTCTAACTGAAGCTTTCTTT.

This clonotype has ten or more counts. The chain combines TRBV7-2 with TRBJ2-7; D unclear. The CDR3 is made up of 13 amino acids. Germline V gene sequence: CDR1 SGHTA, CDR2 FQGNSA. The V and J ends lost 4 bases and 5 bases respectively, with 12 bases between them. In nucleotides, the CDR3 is TGTGCCAGCAGCTATCGCCCGTGGGACGAGCAGTACTTC. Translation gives CASSYRPWDEQYF.

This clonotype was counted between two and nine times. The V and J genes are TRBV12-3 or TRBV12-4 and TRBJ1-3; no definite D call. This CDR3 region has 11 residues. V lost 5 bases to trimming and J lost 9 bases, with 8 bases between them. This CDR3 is CASSPRGTIYF. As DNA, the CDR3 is TGTGCCAGCAGTCCCCGGGGCACCATATATTTT.

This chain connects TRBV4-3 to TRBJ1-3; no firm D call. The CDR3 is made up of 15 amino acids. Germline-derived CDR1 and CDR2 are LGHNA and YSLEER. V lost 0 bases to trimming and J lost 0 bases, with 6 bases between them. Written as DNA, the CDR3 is TGCGCCAGCAGCCAAGAGGGGAACTCTGGAAACACCATATATTTT. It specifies CASSQEGNSGNTIYF.

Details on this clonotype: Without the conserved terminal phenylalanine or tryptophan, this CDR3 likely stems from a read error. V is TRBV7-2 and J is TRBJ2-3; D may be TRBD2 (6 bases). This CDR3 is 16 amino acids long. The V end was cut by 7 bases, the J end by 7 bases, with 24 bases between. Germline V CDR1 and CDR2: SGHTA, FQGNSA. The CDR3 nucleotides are TGTGCCAGCAACTCCTTCAGGGCGGGGATGATATATACGCAGTATTCT. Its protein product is CASNSFRAGMIYTQYS.

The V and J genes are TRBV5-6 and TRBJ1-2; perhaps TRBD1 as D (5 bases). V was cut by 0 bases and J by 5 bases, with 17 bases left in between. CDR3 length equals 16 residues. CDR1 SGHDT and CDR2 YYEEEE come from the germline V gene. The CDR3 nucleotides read TGTGCCAGCAGCTTGGACTTTAGTTTGGGGGATTATGGCTACACCTTC. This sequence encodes CASSLDFSLGDYGYTF.

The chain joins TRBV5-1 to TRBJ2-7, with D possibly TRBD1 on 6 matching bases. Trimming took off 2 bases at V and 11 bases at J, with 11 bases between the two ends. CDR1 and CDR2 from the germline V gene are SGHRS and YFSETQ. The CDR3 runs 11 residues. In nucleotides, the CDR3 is TGCGCCAGCAGCTTCAGGGGAGTCGAGTACTTC. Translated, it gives CASSFRGVEYF.

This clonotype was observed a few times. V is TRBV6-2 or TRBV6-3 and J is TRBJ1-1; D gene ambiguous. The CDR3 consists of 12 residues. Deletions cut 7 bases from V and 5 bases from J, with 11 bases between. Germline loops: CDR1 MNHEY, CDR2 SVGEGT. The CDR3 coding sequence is TGTGCCAGCACTAGAGGAGAGACTGAAGCTTTCTTT. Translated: CASTRGETEAFF.

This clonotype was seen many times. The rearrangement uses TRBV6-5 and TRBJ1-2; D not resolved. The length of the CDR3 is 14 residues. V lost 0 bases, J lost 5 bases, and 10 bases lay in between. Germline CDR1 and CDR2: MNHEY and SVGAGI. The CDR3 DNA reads TGTGCCAGCAGTTACTCATGGACTGAGTATGGCTACACCTTC. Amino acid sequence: CASSYSWTEYGYTF.

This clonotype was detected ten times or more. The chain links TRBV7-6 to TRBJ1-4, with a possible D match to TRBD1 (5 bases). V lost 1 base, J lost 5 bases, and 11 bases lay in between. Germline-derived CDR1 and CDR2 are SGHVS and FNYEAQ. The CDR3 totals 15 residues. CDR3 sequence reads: CASSLGGSFNEKLFF. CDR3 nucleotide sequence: TGTGCCAGCAGCTTAGGGGGGTCGTTCAATGAAAAACTGTTTTTT.

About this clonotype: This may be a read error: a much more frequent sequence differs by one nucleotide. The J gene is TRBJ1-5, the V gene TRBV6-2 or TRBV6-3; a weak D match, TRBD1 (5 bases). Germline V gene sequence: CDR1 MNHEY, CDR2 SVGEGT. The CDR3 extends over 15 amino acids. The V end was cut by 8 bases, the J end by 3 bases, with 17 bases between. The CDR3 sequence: CASGTAGGLNQPQHF. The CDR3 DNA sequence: TGTGCCAGCGGAACCGCGGGGGGTCTCAATCAGCCCCAGCATTTT.

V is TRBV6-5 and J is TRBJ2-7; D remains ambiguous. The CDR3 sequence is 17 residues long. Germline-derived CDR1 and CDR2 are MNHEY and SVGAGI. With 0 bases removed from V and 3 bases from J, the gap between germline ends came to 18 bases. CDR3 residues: CASSYSFAQDSYYEQYF. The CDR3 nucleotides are TGTGCCAGCAGTTACTCATTCGCTCAGGATTCATACTACGAGCAGTACTTC.

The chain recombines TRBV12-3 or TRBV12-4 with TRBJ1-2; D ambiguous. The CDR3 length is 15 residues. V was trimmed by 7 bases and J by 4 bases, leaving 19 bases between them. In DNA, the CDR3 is TGTGCCAGCACCCACCCCTCGGCGGTGAGCTATGGCTACACCTTC. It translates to CASTHPSAVSYGYTF.

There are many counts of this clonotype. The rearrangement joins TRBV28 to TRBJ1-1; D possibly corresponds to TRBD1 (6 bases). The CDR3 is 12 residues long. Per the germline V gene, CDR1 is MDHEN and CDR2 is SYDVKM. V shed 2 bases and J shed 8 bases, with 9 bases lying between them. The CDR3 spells CASSLRTAEAFF. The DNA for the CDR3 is TGTGCCAGCAGTTTACGGACAGCCGAAGCTTTCTTT.

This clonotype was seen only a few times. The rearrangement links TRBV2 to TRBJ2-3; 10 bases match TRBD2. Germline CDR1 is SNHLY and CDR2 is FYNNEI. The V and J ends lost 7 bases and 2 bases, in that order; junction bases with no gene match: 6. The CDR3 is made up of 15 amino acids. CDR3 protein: CASTRLAGDTDTQYF. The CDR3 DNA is TGTGCCAGCACCAGACTAGCGGGCGACACAGATACGCAGTATTTT. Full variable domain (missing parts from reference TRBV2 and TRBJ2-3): EPEVTQTPSHQVTQMGQEVILRCVPISNHLYFYWYRQILGQKVEFLVSFYNNEISEKSEIFDDQFSVERPDGSNFTLKIRSTKLEDSAMYFCASTRLAGDTDTQYFGPGTRLTVL.

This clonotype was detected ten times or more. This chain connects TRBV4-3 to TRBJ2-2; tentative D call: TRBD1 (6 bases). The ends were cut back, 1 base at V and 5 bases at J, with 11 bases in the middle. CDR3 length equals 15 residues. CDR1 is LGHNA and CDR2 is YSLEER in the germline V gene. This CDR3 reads CASSQGTGSTGELFF. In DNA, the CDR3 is TGCGCCAGCAGCCAAGGAACAGGGTCTACCGGGGAGCTGTTTTTT.

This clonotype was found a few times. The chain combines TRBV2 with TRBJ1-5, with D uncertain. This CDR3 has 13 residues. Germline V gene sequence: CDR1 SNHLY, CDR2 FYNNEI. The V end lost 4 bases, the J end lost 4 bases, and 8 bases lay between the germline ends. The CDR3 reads CASSGSENQPQHF. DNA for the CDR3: TGTGCCAGCAGTGGGTCAGAGAATCAGCCCCAGCATTTT. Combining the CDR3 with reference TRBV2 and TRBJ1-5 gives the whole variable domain EPEVTQTPSHQVTQMGQEVILRCVPISNHLYFYWYRQILGQKVEFLVSFYNNEISEKSEIFDDQFSVERPDGSNFTLKIRSTKLEDSAMYFCASSGSENQPQHFGDGTRLSIL.

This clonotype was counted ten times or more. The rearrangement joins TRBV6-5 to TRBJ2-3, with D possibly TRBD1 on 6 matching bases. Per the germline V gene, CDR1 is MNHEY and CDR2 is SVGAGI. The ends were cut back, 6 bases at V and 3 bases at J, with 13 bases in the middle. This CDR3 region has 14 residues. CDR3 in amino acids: CASRHRQATDTQYF. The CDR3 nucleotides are TGTGCCAGCAGACACCGACAGGCGACAGATACGCAGTATTTT.

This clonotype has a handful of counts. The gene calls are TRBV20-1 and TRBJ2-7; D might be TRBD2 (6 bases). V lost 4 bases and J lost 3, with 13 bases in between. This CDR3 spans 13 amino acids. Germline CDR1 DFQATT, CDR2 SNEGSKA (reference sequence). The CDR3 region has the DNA TGCAGTGCTATTCCGGGACTGCTCTACGAGCAGTACTTC. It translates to CSAIPGLLYEQYF.

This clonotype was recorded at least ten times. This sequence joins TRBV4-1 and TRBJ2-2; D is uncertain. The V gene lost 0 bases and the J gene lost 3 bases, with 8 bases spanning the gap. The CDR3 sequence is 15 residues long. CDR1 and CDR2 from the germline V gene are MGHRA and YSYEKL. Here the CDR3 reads CASSQDSLYTGELFF. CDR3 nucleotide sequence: TGCGCCAGCAGCCAAGATTCCCTCTACACCGGGGAGCTGTTTTTT.

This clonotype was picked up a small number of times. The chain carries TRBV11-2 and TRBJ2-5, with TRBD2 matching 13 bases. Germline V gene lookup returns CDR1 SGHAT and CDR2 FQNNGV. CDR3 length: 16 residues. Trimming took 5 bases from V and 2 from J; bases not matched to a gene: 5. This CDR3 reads CASSLLTSGGQETQYF. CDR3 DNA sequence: TGTGCCAGCAGCCTATTGACTAGCGGGGGGCAAGAGACCCAGTACTTC.

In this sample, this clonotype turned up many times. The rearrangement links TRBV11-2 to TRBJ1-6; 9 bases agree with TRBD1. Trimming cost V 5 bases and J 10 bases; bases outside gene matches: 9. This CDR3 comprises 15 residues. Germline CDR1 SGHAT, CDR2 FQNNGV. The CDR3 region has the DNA TGTGCCAGCAGCGGTCCGGGACAGGGTGGATCACCCCTCCACTTT. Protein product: CASSGPGQGGSPLHF.

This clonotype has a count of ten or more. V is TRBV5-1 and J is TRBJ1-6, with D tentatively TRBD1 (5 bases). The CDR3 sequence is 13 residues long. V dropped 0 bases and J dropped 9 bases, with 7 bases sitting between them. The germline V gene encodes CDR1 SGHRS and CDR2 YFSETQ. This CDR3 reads CASSLGQGSPLHF. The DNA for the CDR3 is TGCGCCAGCAGCTTGGGTCAGGGTTCACCCCTCCACTTT. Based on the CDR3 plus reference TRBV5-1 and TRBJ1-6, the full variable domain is KAGVTQTPRYLIKTRGQQVTLSCSPISGHRSVSWYQQTPGQGLQFLFEYFSETQRNKGNFPGRFSGRQFSNSRSEMNVSTLELGDSALYLCASSLGQGSPLHFGNGTRLTVT.

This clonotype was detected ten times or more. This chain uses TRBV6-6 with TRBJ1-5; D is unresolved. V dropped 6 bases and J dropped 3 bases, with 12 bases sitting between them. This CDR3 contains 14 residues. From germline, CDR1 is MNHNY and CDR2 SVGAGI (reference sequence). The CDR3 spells CASSLPWDNQPQHF. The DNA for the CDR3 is TGTGCCAGCAGCCTCCCATGGGACAATCAGCCCCAGCATTTT.

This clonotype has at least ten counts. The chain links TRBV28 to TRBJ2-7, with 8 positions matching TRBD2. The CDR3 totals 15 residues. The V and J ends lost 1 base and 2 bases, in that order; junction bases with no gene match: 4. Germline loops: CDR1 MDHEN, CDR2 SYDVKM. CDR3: CASSLSSGQPYEQYF. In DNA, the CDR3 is TGTGCCAGCAGTTTATCTAGCGGGCAACCCTACGAGCAGTACTTC.

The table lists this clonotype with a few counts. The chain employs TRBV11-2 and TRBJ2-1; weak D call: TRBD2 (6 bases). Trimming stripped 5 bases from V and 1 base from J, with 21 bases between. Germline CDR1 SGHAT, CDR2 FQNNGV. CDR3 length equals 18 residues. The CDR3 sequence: CASSQIGGSLLSYNEQFF. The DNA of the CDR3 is TGTGCCAGCAGCCAAATCGGGGGATCCCTCCTATCCTACAATGAGCAGTTCTTC.

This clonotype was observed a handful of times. CDR3 in amino acids: CATQRPTEGLNSPLHF. The CDR3 DNA reads TGTGCCACCCAGAGACCCACAGAGGGATTAAATTCACCCCTCCACTTT. The chain couples TRBV10-3 to TRBJ1-6; no clear D gene. Trimming removed 10 bases from V and 7 bases from J, with 23 bases in between. Looked up from germline, CDR1 is ENHRY and CDR2 is SYGVKD. The CDR3 contains 16 residues.

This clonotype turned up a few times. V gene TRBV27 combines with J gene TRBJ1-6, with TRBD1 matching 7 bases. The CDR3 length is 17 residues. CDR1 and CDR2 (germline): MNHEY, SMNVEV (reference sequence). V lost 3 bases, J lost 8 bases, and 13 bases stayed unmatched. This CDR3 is CASSLHGTALLYSPLHF. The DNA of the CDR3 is TGTGCCAGCAGTTTGCACGGGACAGCCTTACTTTATTCACCCCTCCACTTT.

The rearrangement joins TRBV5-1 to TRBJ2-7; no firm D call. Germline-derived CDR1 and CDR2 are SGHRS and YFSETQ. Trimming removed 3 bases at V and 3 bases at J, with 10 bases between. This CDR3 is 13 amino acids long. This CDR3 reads CASSYGRSYEQYF. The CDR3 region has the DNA TGCGCCAGCAGCTACGGACGAAGCTACGAGCAGTACTTC.

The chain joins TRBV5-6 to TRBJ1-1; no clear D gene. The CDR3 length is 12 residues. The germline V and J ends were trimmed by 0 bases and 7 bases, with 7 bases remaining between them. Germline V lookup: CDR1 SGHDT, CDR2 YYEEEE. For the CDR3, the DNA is TGTGCCAGCAGCTTGGCCAAGCTTGAAGCTTTCTTT. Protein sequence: CASSLAKLEAFF.

The CDR3 region is CASSQPGANQPQHF. CDR3 nucleotides: TGCGCCAGCAGCCAACCGGGAGCAAATCAGCCCCAGCATTTT. This chain links TRBV4-1 with TRBJ1-5; D gene uncertain. The CDR3 spans 14 residues. V lost 2 bases and J lost 4, with 9 bases in between. CDR1 and CDR2 (germline): MGHRA, YSYEKL.

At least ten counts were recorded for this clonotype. The CDR3 region has the DNA TGCAGCGTATCAGGGGGCGTCCGGAGTCAGCCCCAGCATTTT. Amino acid sequence: CSVSGGVRSQPQHF. The chain couples TRBV29-1 to TRBJ1-5, with 8 bases that match TRBD1. The trim removed 6 bases at V and 6 bases at J, leaving 10 bases unmatched. CDR3 size: 14 residues. Germline assignment: CDR1 SQVTM and CDR2 ANQGSEA.